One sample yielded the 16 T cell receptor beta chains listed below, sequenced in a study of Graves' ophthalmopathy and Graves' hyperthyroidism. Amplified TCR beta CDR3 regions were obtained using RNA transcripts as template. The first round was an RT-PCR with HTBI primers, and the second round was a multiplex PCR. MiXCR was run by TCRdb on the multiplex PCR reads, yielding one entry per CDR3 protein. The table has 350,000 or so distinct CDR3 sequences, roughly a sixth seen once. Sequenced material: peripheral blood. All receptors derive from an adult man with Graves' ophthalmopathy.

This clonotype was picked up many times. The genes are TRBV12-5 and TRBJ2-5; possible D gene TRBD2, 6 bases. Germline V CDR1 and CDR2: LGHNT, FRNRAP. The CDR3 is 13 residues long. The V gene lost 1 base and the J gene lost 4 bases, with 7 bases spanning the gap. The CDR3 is CASGLGAGETQYF. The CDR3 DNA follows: TGTGCTAGTGGTTTGGGAGCGGGAGAGACCCAGTACTTC.

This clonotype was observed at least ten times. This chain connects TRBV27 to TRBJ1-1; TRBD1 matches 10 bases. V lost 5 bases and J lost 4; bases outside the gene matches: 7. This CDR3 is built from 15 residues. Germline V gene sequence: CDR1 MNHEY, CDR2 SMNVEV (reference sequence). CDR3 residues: CASSRQGAMSTEAFF. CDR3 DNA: TGTGCCAGCAGTCGACAGGGGGCCATGAGCACTGAAGCTTTCTTT.

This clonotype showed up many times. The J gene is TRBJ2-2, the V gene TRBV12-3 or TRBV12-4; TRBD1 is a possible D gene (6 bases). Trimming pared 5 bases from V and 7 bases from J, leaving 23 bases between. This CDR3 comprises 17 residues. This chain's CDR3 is CASSLLPPGVLGGELFF. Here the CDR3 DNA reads TGTGCCAGCAGTCTTCTACCGCCAGGGGTATTGGGCGGGGAGCTGTTTTTT.

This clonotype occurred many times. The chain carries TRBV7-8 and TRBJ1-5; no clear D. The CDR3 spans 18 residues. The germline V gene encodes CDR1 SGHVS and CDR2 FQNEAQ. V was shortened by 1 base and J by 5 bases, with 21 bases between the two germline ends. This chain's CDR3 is CASSLDRGGSAIDQPQHF. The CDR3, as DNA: TGTGCCAGCAGCTTAGACCGAGGCGGGTCGGCTATCGATCAGCCCCAGCATTTT.

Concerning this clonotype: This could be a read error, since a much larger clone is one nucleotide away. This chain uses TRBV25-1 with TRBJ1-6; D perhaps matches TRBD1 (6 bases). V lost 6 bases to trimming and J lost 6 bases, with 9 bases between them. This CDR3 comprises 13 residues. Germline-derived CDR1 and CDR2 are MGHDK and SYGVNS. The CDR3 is CASSRGANSPLHF. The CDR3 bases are TGTGCCAGCAGCAGGGGAGCTAATTCACCCCTCCACTTT.

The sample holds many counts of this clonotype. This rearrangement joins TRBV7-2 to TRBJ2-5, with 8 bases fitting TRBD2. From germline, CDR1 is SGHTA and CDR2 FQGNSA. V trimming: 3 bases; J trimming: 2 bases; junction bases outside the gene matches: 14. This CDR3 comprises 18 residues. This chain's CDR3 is CASSFPRGGRLNQETQYF. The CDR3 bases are TGTGCCAGCAGCTTTCCTCGGGGGGGCCGCCTAAATCAAGAGACCCAGTACTTC.

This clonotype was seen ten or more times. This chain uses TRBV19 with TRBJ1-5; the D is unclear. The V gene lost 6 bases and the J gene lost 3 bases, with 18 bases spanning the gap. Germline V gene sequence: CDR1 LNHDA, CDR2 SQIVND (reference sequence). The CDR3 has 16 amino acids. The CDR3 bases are TGTGCCAGTAGCCCGATAAAGGCCTCTGACAATCAGCCCCAGCATTTT. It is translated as CASSPIKASDNQPQHF.

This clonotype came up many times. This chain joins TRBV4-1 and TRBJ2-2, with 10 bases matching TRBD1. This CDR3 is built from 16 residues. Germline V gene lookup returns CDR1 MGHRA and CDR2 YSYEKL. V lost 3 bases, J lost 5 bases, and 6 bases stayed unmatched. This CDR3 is CASSHVDRGRTGELFF. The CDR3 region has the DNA TGCGCCAGCAGCCACGTCGACAGGGGGCGTACCGGGGAGCTGTTTTTT.

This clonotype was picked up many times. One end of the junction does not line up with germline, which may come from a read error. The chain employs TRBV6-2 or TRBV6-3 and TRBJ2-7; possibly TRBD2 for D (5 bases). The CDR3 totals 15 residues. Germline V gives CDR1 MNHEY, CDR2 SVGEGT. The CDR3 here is CASSHSGRGTYEQYF. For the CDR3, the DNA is TGTGCCAGCAGTCACTCGGGAAGAGGTACTTACGAGCAGTACTTC.

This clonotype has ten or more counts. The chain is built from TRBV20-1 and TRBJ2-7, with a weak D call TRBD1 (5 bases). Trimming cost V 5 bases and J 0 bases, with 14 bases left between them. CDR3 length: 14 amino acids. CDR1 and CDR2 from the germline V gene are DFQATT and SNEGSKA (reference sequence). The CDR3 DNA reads TGCAGTGCTCCCTCGACAGAGAGCTCCTACGAGCAGTACTTC. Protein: CSAPSTESSYEQYF.

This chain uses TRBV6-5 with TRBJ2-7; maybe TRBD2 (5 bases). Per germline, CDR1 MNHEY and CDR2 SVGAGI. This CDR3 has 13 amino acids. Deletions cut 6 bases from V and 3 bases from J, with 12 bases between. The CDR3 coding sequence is TGTGCCAGCAGCTACACCCGGGACTACGAGCAGTACTTC. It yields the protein CASSYTRDYEQYF.

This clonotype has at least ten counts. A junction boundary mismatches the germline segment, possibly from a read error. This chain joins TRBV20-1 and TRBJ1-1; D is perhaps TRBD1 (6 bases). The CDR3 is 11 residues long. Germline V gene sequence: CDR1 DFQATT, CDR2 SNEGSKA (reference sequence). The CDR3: CSGGGDTEAFF. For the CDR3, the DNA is TGCAGTGGGGGGGGGGACACTGAAGCCTTCTTT.

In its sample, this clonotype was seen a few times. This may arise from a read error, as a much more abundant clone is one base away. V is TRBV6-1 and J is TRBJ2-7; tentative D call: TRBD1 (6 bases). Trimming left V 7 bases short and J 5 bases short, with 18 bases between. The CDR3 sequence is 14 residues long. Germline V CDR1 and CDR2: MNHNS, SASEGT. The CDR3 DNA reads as TGTGCCAGCACGCGTGGAGTTGAGGGGGACGAGCAGTACTTC. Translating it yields CASTRGVEGDEQYF.

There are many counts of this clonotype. This CDR3 is CASSLATTGRYETQYF. The CDR3 nucleotides are TGTGCCAGCAGCTTAGCGACGACAGGGAGGTACGAGACCCAGTACTTC. The chain carries TRBV7-9 and TRBJ2-5; maybe TRBD1 (7 bases). Trimming took off 0 bases at V and 5 bases at J, with 16 bases between the two ends. Germline V gene sequence: CDR1 SEHNR, CDR2 FQNEAQ (reference sequence). The CDR3 length is 16 residues.

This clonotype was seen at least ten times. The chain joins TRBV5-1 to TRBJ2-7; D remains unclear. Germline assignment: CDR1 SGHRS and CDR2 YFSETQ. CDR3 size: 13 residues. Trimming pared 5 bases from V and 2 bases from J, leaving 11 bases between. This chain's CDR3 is CASSSGPPYEQYF. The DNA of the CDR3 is TGCGCCAGCAGTTCCGGGCCCCCCTACGAGCAGTACTTC.

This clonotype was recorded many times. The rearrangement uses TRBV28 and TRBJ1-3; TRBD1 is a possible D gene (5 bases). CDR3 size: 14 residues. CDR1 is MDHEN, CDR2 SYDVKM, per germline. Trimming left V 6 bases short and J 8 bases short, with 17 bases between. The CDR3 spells CASRRGRGVDTIYF. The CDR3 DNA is TGTGCCAGCAGAAGAGGACGAGGGGTGGACACCATATATTTT.